Listed below are T cell receptor beta chains from one sample, sequenced in a study of blood T cell repertoires in COVID-19. Sequenced by immunoSEQ multiplex PCR; TCRdb stores in-frame clones only, minus some. The sample has 250,000 to 350,000 clones, more than 65% seen once. The material sequenced was peripheral blood. All receptors derive from a person between 65 and 79 years old with COVID-19, enrolled during active disease. The CDR3 runs from the conserved cysteine through the conserved F or W. D genes are given only for firm matches. Clone size is stated in some rows and not others, as once, few, many or a class when expanded.

D: TRBD2; V: TRBV19; size: few; J: TRBJ2-2; DNA: TGTGCCAGTAGTTTGTTCGAGCGGGGGATACAGCCTTCCCCATCGGGGGAGCTGTTTTTT; CDR3: CASSLFERGIQPSPSGELFF
D: TRBD1; V: TRBV19; size: -; J: TRBJ1-1; DNA: TGTGCCAGTAGCAGACAGGGAATGAACACTGAAGCTTTCTTT; CDR3: CASSRQGMNTEAFF
D: -; V: TRBV6-5; size: -; J: TRBJ1-3; DNA: TGTGCCAGCAGTTACTTCAACAGGCCTGGAAACACCATATATTTT; CDR3: CASSYFNRPGNTIYF
D: -; V: TRBV5-1; size: -; J: TRBJ1-2; DNA: TGCGCCAGCAGCAGGACAGACACTAACTATGGCTACACCTTC; CDR3: CASSRTDTNYGYTF
D: -; V: TRBV2; size: -; J: TRBJ1-1; DNA: TGTGCCAGCCACAGGTCGAACACTGAAGCTTTCTTT; CDR3: CASHRSNTEAFF
D: -; V: TRBV4-2; size: -; J: TRBJ2-1; DNA: TGTGCCAGCAGCCAAGAGACGGTAGCGATGCAGCAGTTCTTC; CDR3: CASSQETVAMQQFF
D: TRBD2; V: TRBV14; size: once; J: TRBJ2-1; DNA: TGTGCCAGCAGTCGAGCGGGAGGGCCGGGGAATGAGCAGTTCTTC; CDR3: CASSRAGGPGNEQFF
D: TRBD2; V: TRBV5-4; size: -; J: TRBJ2-2; DNA: TGTGCCAGCAGCTTGTTTCCTAGCGGGGGAACCGGGGAGCTGTTTTTT; CDR3: CASSLFPSGGTGELFF
D: TRBD1; V: TRBV7-9; size: -; J: TRBJ1-5; DNA: TGTGCCAGCAGCACAGCGGGACAGGGGGGTTTAGAGCCCCAGCATTTT; CDR3: CASSTAGQGGLEPQHF
D: TRBD2; V: TRBV7-2; size: -; J: TRBJ2-7; DNA: TGTGCCAGCAGCTTAGGACTAGCGGTTGGACGAGGCCACGAGCAGTACTTC; CDR3: CASSLGLAVGRGHEQYF
D: TRBD1; V: TRBV3-1/TRBV3-2; size: -; J: TRBJ2-7; DNA: TGTGCCAGCAGCCAGGGCAGGGGGTATTCCGGGCAGTACTTC; CDR3: CASSQGRGYSGQYF
D: -; V: TRBV6-5; size: -; J: TRBJ1-5; DNA: TGTGCCAGCAGAAGGGACAATAACAATCAGCCCCAGCATTTT; CDR3: CASRRDNNNQPQHF
D: -; V: TRBV9; size: -; J: TRBJ1-1; DNA: TGTGCCAGCAGCACCCACCGACAGAGCACTGAAGCTTTCTTT; CDR3: CASSTHRQSTEAFF
D: -; V: TRBV27; size: -; J: TRBJ2-2; DNA: TGTGCCAGCAGTTCCTTTAGACAGGCGCCCGGGGAGCTATTTTTT; CDR3: CASSSFRQAPGELFF
D: -; V: TRBV7-6; size: -; J: TRBJ2-6; DNA: TGTGCCAGCAGGGGGGGCTCTGGGGCCAACGTCCTGACTTTC; CDR3: CASRGGSGANVLTF
D: TRBD2; V: TRBV7-3; size: -; J: TRBJ2-3; DNA: TGTGCCAGCAGCTCCTGGACTAGCGGGAGGGCGGCAGATACGCAGTATTTT; CDR3: CASSSWTSGRAADTQYF
D: -; V: TRBV7-2; size: -; J: TRBJ2-7; DNA: TGTGCCAGCAGCTTTGGAGGGACCCACTCCTACGAGCAGTACTTC; CDR3: CASSFGGTHSYEQYF
D: TRBD2; V: TRBV5-1; size: -; J: TRBJ2-7; DNA: TGCGCCAGCAGCTTGGATCTAGCGGGGGGTTACGAGCAGTACTTC; CDR3: CASSLDLAGGYEQYF
D: TRBD1; V: TRBV3-1/TRBV3-2; size: -; J: TRBJ1-6; DNA: TGTGCCAGCAGCCATCGACAGGGGGCCAAGAATTCACCCCTCCACTTT; CDR3: CASSHRQGAKNSPLHF
D: TRBD1; V: TRBV27; size: -; J: TRBJ1-5; DNA: TGTGCCAGCAGTTTAAGGGGGACAGGGAATCAGCCCCAGCATTTT; CDR3: CASSLRGTGNQPQHF
D: TRBD1; V: TRBV6-2/TRBV6-3; size: once; J: TRBJ2-2; DNA: TGTGCCAGCAGTCTCCCGACAGGGACCGGGGAGCTGTTTTTT; CDR3: CASSLPTGTGELFF
D: TRBD2; V: TRBV9; size: -; J: TRBJ2-3; DNA: TGTGCCAGTGCGACTAGCGGGAGGGTCACAGATACGCAGTATTTT; CDR3: CASATSGRVTDTQYF
D: -; V: TRBV7-2; size: -; J: TRBJ2-2; DNA: TGTGCCAGCAGCCGCGGGACAGTGAACACCGGGGAGCTGTTTTTT; CDR3: CASSRGTVNTGELFF
D: TRBD2; V: TRBV28; size: -; J: TRBJ2-1; DNA: TGTGCCAGCAGTCAGGGACTAGCGGGAGAGTATAACCGGAACAATGAGCAGTTCTTC; CDR3: CASSQGLAGEYNRNNEQFF
D: TRBD1; V: TRBV14; size: few; J: TRBJ2-1; DNA: TGTGCCAGCAGCCCCTGGACAGGATCAAATGAGCAGTTCTTC; CDR3: CASSPWTGSNEQFF
D: -; V: TRBV19; size: -; J: TRBJ1-5; DNA: TGTGCCAGTAGTATTAAGGCAGGGGCAGTGACCCAGCATTTT; CDR3: CASSIKAGAVTQHF
D: TRBD1; V: TRBV6-6; size: -; J: TRBJ2-5; DNA: TGTGCCAGCGTGGTGGCAGGGGGTGGACAAGAGACCCAGTACTTC; CDR3: CASVVAGGGQETQYF
D: TRBD1; V: TRBV7-2; size: few; J: TRBJ1-2; DNA: TGTGCCAGCAGCTTAACCCGACAACAGGGGCTCAACTATGGCTACACCTTC; CDR3: CASSLTRQQGLNYGYTF
D: TRBD1; V: TRBV6-1; size: -; J: TRBJ1-3; DNA: TGTGCCAGCAGTGAGACACAGGGGCCTGGAAACACCATATATTTT; CDR3: CASSETQGPGNTIYF
D: TRBD1; V: TRBV24-1; size: -; J: TRBJ1-3; DNA: TGTGCCACCAGTGAGCAGGGGGACACCATATATTTT; CDR3: CATSEQGDTIYF
D: TRBD2; V: TRBV7-8; size: once; J: TRBJ2-7; DNA: TGTGCCAGCAGGATCCCGGGGGGCGAGCAGTACTTC; CDR3: CASRIPGGEQYF
D: -; V: TRBV2; size: once; J: TRBJ1-5; DNA: TGTGCCAGCAGTGAAGCGCTGCAGGGGTATCAGCCCCAGCATTTT; CDR3: CASSEALQGYQPQHF
D: TRBD2; V: TRBV11-2; size: -; J: TRBJ2-1; DNA: TGTGCCAGCAGCTATCAGCGGACTAGCCATGAGCAGTTCTTC; CDR3: CASSYQRTSHEQFF
D: TRBD2; V: TRBV3-1/TRBV3-2; size: -; J: TRBJ2-2; DNA: TGTGCCAGCAGCCAAGATCGCTCGAAGAAGCGGGGGGTCACCGGGGAGCTGTTTTTT; CDR3: CASSQDRSKKRGVTGELFF
D: TRBD1; V: TRBV28; size: -; J: TRBJ1-6; DNA: TGTGCCAGCAGCCCCACTCCGGGACAGGGCAGGGGGATAAATTCACCCCTCCACTTT; CDR3: CASSPTPGQGRGINSPLHF
D: TRBD1; V: TRBV7-2; size: once; J: TRBJ1-5; DNA: TGTGCCAGCAGTTACGGGACAGGGGCTACTCAGCCCCAGCATTTT; CDR3: CASSYGTGATQPQHF
D: -; V: TRBV7-2; size: -; J: TRBJ1-5; DNA: TGTGCCAGCAGCTCAGGCCTCCCCCATCGTCAGCCCCAGCATTTT; CDR3: CASSSGLPHRQPQHF
D: -; V: TRBV6-2/TRBV6-3; size: -; J: TRBJ1-1; DNA: TGTGCCAGCAGTAGAGAGGATTTCATGAACACTGAAGCTTTCTTT; CDR3: CASSREDFMNTEAFF
D: TRBD1; V: TRBV2; size: -; J: TRBJ1-5; DNA: TGTGCCAGCAGACCGGGACAGGGTATTCGGAGCAATCAGCCCCAGCATTTT; CDR3: CASRPGQGIRSNQPQHF
D: -; V: TRBV28; size: -; J: TRBJ1-2; DNA: TGTGCCAGCAGTCCACGGGACAACACTAACTATGGCTACACCTTC; CDR3: CASSPRDNTNYGYTF
D: -; V: TRBV7-9; size: -; J: TRBJ1-6; DNA: TGTGCCAGCGAGAGCTCCTATAATTCACCCCTCCACTTT; CDR3: CASESSYNSPLHF